This TCR beta chain was found in a study of blood T cell repertoires in COVID-19. Overall study context: COVID-19 samples from acute and convalescent phases originated in the United States, Italy and Spain. T cells, B-cell-depleted T cells, or PBMCs provided the cDNA or gDNA that served as material.

In the original analysis: The assay estimated nucleated cells by amplifying reference gene primers. Libraries were prepared by immunoSEQ multiplex PCR; TCRdb keeps only in-frame clonotypes and omits some of them. That table furnishes V, J and clone size, whereas the DNA furnished D and trimming. This table holds approximately 350,000 clones, around 92% found once. Looked up from germline, CDR1 is PRHDT and CDR2 is FYEKMQ (reference sequence). CDR3 size: 11 residues. V lost 5 bases and J lost 4, with 5 bases in between. This chain links TRBV13 with TRBJ2-5, with D hard to call. The material sequenced was peripheral blood. This clonotype originated in a man aged 40-50 years with acute or convalescent COVID-19. The CDR3 nucleotides are TGTGCCAGCAGCCTCGTAGAGACCCAGTACTTC. As protein: CASSLVETQYF.